The following is a T cell receptor beta chain sequence with its context. Its antigen remains unidentified. Here immunoSEQ multiplex PCR was the method, and the copy in TCRdb shows in-frame clones only, minus some. The table records tens of thousands of clones, approximately 96% of them present only once. The data are from a study of cytomegalovirus exposure and HLA in healthy donors. With 4 bases removed from V and 2 bases from J, the gap between germline ends came to 9 bases. CDR3 length equals 13 residues. Germline-derived CDR1 and CDR2 are LNHDA and SQIVND (reference sequence). The study's findings and limits: Many donors shared some public TCRs, even though most TCR sequences were rare.

The origin of this receptor is a woman aged 18-29 years in good health and CMV-seropositive. The chain carries TRBV19 and TRBJ2-7; possible D gene TRBD2, 5 bases. Sequenced sample: PBMCs. CDR3 DNA sequence: TGTGCCAGTAGTACTACTAGAACCTACGAGCAGTACTTC. The encoded protein is CASSTTRTYEQYF.